Each of the 10 T cell receptor beta chains below was sequenced from the same sample in a study of shared clonotypes between healthy human individuals. TCRdb keeps only in-frame clones here, not all; method: immunoSEQ multiplex PCR. The sample consists of roughly 590,000 clones, roughly 95% of them appearing once. The naive CD8 population came from CD45RO-negative cells selected for CCR7, without terminally differentiated effector memory CD45RA+ cells. The sequenced material came from naive CD8+ T cells sorted from blood. All receptors come from a woman aged 25-40 years in good health.

V gene TRBV9 combines with J gene TRBJ1-1; a weak D match, TRBD1 (5 bases). Germline assignment: CDR1 SGDLS and CDR2 YYNGEE. The CDR3 length is 14 residues. V gave up 0 bases and J gave up 9 bases, with 15 bases separating them. CDR3 protein: CASSVVRDPRQAFF. The CDR3 bases are TGTGCCAGCAGCGTAGTTCGGGACCCGAGGCAAGCTTTCTTT.

This clone was seen a single time. The V call is TRBV6-5, the J call TRBJ2-7; D is unclear. The germline V gene has CDR1 MNHEY and CDR2 SVGAGI. Trimming shortened V by 0 bases and J by 3 bases, and 9 bases separated the two germline ends. CDR3 size: 14 residues. The CDR3 reads CASSYSRTGYEQYF. In nucleotides, the CDR3 is TGTGCCAGCAGTTACTCAAGGACGGGCTACGAGCAGTACTTC.

The CDR3 loop is CASTRAGPSYNEQFF. DNA for the CDR3: TGTGCCAGCACACGAGCGGGACCCTCCTACAATGAGCAGTTCTTC. The rearrangement joins TRBV6-5 to TRBJ2-1, with 7 bases matching TRBD2. The germline V gene has CDR1 MNHEY and CDR2 SVGAGI. V was clipped by 7 bases and J by 0 bases; unmatched bases: 6. The length of the CDR3 is 15 residues.

The chain joins TRBV28 to TRBJ1-1; D remains ambiguous. The CDR3 is 11 amino acids. Per germline, CDR1 MDHEN and CDR2 SYDVKM. The V end lost 4 bases, the J end lost 7 bases, and 7 bases lay between the germline ends. CDR3 coding DNA: TGTGCCAGCAGTTACCCTAATGAAGCTTTCTTT. Its protein is CASSYPNEAFF.

The count of this clone is one. This chain connects TRBV7-9 to TRBJ2-7; 7 positions agree with TRBD1. The CDR3 has 15 residues. With V trimmed by 0 bases and J by 5 bases, 7 bases remained unmatched. Germline CDR1 reads SEHNR; CDR2 reads FQNEAQ (reference sequence). In nucleotides, the CDR3 is TGTGCCAGCAGCTTAGCCCCCAGGGGGATAGACGAGCAGTACTTC. Its protein product is CASSLAPRGIDEQYF. Filled out from reference TRBV7-9 and TRBJ2-7, the complete variable domain reads DTGVSQNPRHKITKRGQNVTFRCDPISEHNRLYWYRQTLGQGPEFLTYFQNEAQLEKSRLLSDRFSAERPKGSFSTLEIQRTEQGDSAMYLCASSLAPRGIDEQYFGPGTRLTVT.

V is TRBV6-1 and J is TRBJ2-1; D gene unclear. Germline loops: CDR1 MNHNS, CDR2 SASEGT. Deletions cut 10 bases from V and 10 bases from J, with 11 bases between. CDR3 length: 10 residues. CDR3 sequence reads: CATRTREQFF. The CDR3 coding sequence is TGTGCCACCCGAACGCGCGAGCAGTTCTTC.

This chain joins TRBV29-1 and TRBJ1-2; no firm D call. Germline loops: CDR1 SQVTM, CDR2 ANQGSEA. Trimming stripped 5 bases from V and 3 bases from J, with 16 bases between. The CDR3 length is 14 residues. In nucleotides, the CDR3 is TGCAGCGTTCCGAGGACCGCAGCTCACTATGGCTACACCTTC. Protein product: CSVPRTAAHYGYTF.

The CDR3 nucleotides read TGTGCCAGCAGTTTAATCTTTAACAGGGCCCCAGAGGACTACGAGCAGTACTTC. Its protein product is CASSLIFNRAPEDYEQYF. The chain links TRBV28 to TRBJ2-7, with D perhaps TRBD1 (6 bases). V lost 2 bases and J lost 3, with 23 bases in between. Germline V lookup: CDR1 MDHEN, CDR2 SYDVKM. The CDR3 runs 18 residues.

This chain links TRBV7-9 with TRBJ2-1; D not resolved. Germline loops: CDR1 SEHNR, CDR2 FQNEAQ (reference sequence). Trimming took 4 bases from V and 7 from J, leaving 20 bases between them. The CDR3 spans 16 residues. DNA for the CDR3: TGTGCCAGCAGCTCCCTGGCCGATAGGGTTTGGAATGAGCAGTTCTTC. It translates to CASSSLADRVWNEQFF.

The V call is TRBV28, the J call TRBJ2-3; 7 bases line up with TRBD2. With V trimmed by 6 bases and J by 2 bases, 8 bases remained unmatched. The CDR3 loop spans 15 amino acids. Per germline, CDR1 MDHEN and CDR2 SYDVKM. CDR3 sequence (DNA): TGTGCCAGCAGCCTGGGGGGAGGGCTCACAGATACGCAGTATTTT. It translates to CASSLGGGLTDTQYF.